This is a list of T cell receptor beta chains from one sample in a study of OX40 agonist ivuxolimab in advanced cancers. Sequencing was performed with immunoSEQ multiplex PCR; in TCRdb, only in-frame clones are kept and a portion is missing. The sample records 60,000 to 65,000 clones, about 82% being singletons. This material consisted of CD4+ or CD8+ T cells sorted from blood, taken in a trial of the OX40 agonist ivuxolimab. The receptor set was obtained from an adult with an advanced solid tumor such as melanoma, head and neck, liver or kidney cancer. Both conserved end residues are part of each CDR3. The order of the fields is clone size, V gene, J gene, D gene, CDR3 length, CDR3 DNA, CDR3 protein. A D gene is named only where the DNA matches it firmly. Expanded clones get a size class; other rows say once, few or many, or leave the size out.

abundance: few
v_gene: TRBV29-1
j_gene: TRBJ2-1
d_gene: .
len: 14
CDR3nt: TGCAGCGTCGCGGATCAAAGGGGATACAATGAGCAGTTCTTC
CDR3aa: CSVADQRGYNEQFF

abundance: .
v_gene: TRBV6-1
j_gene: TRBJ1-5
d_gene: TRBD1
len: 14
CDR3nt: TGTGCCAGCAGTGATTCAGGGGGCGGTCAGCCCCAGCATTTT
CDR3aa: CASSDSGGGQPQHF

abundance: .
v_gene: TRBV7-9
j_gene: TRBJ1-4
d_gene: .
len: 17
CDR3nt: TGTGCCAGCAGCCCGGTACGGTCCTCACCCCTTAATGAAAAACTGTTTTTT
CDR3aa: CASSPVRSSPLNEKLFF

abundance: .
v_gene: TRBV27
j_gene: TRBJ2-6
d_gene: TRBD1
len: 18
CDR3nt: TGTGCCAGCAGTGCCGTTGCCCCGACAGGGTACGGGGCCAACGTCCTGACTTTC
CDR3aa: CASSAVAPTGYGANVLTF

abundance: .
v_gene: TRBV19
j_gene: TRBJ1-1
d_gene: TRBD1
len: 12
CDR3nt: TGTGCCAGTAACCCCGAGACAGGGGGAGCTTTCTTT
CDR3aa: CASNPETGGAFF

abundance: .
v_gene: TRBV27
j_gene: TRBJ1-1
d_gene: .
len: 13
CDR3nt: TGTGCCAGCAGTTTTCGGGGGAACACTGAAGCTTTCTTT
CDR3aa: CASSFRGNTEAFF

abundance: .
v_gene: TRBV27
j_gene: TRBJ1-2
d_gene: .
len: 15
CDR3nt: TGTGCCAGCAGTTACCCAAACAGGGTTAACTATGGCTACACCTTC
CDR3aa: CASSYPNRVNYGYTF

abundance: once
v_gene: TRBV5-4
j_gene: TRBJ2-1
d_gene: TRBD2
len: 14
CDR3nt: TGTGCCAGCAGCCAGCGGGAGGGCGGCAATGAGCAGTTCTTC
CDR3aa: CASSQREGGNEQFF

abundance: once
v_gene: TRBV5-4
j_gene: TRBJ2-3
d_gene: TRBD2
len: 16
CDR3nt: TGTGCCAGCAGGCCAGGGACTAGCGGGAGGGGGGATACGCAGTATTTT
CDR3aa: CASRPGTSGRGDTQYF

abundance: once
v_gene: TRBV29-1
j_gene: TRBJ1-1
d_gene: .
len: 13
CDR3nt: TGCAGCGTTTTCGGGGCCATGAACACTGAAGCTTTCTTT
CDR3aa: CSVFGAMNTEAFF

abundance: .
v_gene: TRBV5-4
j_gene: TRBJ2-2
d_gene: .
len: 16
CDR3nt: TGTGCCAGCAGCTTAGGACAACTAGCAGGGGCCGGGGAGCTGTTTTTT
CDR3aa: CASSLGQLAGAGELFF

abundance: .
v_gene: TRBV10-3
j_gene: TRBJ2-2
d_gene: .
len: 16
CDR3nt: TGTGCCATCAGTGTAGACAGAACGGCGAACACCGGGGAGCTGTTTTTT
CDR3aa: CAISVDRTANTGELFF

abundance: .
v_gene: TRBV10-3
j_gene: TRBJ1-2
d_gene: .
len: 14
CDR3nt: TGTGCCATCAGTGAGTCGTCGCAGAACTATGGCTACACCTTC
CDR3aa: CAISESSQNYGYTF

abundance: many
v_gene: TRBV2
j_gene: TRBJ1-2
d_gene: .
len: 13
CDR3nt: TGTGCCAGCAGTGCGGAGGCTAGAGGTGGCTACACCTTC
CDR3aa: CASSAEARGGYTF

abundance: .
v_gene: TRBV19
j_gene: TRBJ2-3
d_gene: .
len: 13
CDR3nt: TGTGCCAGTAGTATAGGGATCGCAGATACGCAGTATTTT
CDR3aa: CASSIGIADTQYF

abundance: .
v_gene: TRBV7-9
j_gene: TRBJ1-1
d_gene: .
len: 14
CDR3nt: TGTGCCAGCAGCTCCAGGGGAATGAACACTGAAGCTTTCTTT
CDR3aa: CASSSRGMNTEAFF

abundance: .
v_gene: TRBV28
j_gene: TRBJ2-7
d_gene: .
len: 16
CDR3nt: TGTGCCAGCAGTTTATTGGGTCTCCAGCCGTCCTACGAGCAGTACTTC
CDR3aa: CASSLLGLQPSYEQYF

abundance: .
v_gene: TRBV27
j_gene: TRBJ1-1
d_gene: .
len: 15
CDR3nt: TGTGCCAGCAGTTATGGTTCGAGGATGAACACTGAAGCTTTCTTT
CDR3aa: CASSYGSRMNTEAFF

abundance: .
v_gene: TRBV11-2
j_gene: TRBJ2-1
d_gene: TRBD2
len: 15
CDR3nt: TGTGCCAGCAGCTTTAGCGGGAGTCTAGAGGATGAGCAGTTCTTC
CDR3aa: CASSFSGSLEDEQFF

abundance: few
v_gene: TRBV7-8
j_gene: TRBJ2-1
d_gene: .
len: 14
CDR3nt: TGTGCCAGCAGCTCAACAGGGAATGCAGGTGAGCAGTTCTTC
CDR3aa: CASSSTGNAGEQFF

abundance: .
v_gene: TRBV4-2
j_gene: TRBJ2-7
d_gene: TRBD1
len: 15
CDR3nt: TGTGCCAGCAGCAAATCACAGGGGGCGTTCCACGAGCAGTACTTC
CDR3aa: CASSKSQGAFHEQYF

abundance: .
v_gene: TRBV4-1
j_gene: TRBJ1-1
d_gene: .
len: 14
CDR3nt: TGCGCCAGCAGCCAAGAGAGAGGGGGAACCGAAGCTTTCTTT
CDR3aa: CASSQERGGTEAFF

abundance: .
v_gene: TRBV4-2
j_gene: TRBJ2-1
d_gene: .
len: 15
CDR3nt: TGTGCCAGCAGCCAAGACTTCAACTCCTACAATGAGCAGTTCTTC
CDR3aa: CASSQDFNSYNEQFF

abundance: .
v_gene: TRBV5-4
j_gene: TRBJ1-1
d_gene: TRBD1
len: 13
CDR3nt: TGTGCCAGCAGCGGAACAGGGGGTGCCGAAGCTTTCTTT
CDR3aa: CASSGTGGAEAFF

abundance: .
v_gene: TRBV2
j_gene: TRBJ1-1
d_gene: .
len: 13
CDR3nt: TGTGCCAGCACTAGGACACCGAACACTGAAGCTTTCTTT
CDR3aa: CASTRTPNTEAFF

abundance: .
v_gene: TRBV2
j_gene: TRBJ1-2
d_gene: .
len: 13
CDR3nt: TGTGCCAGCAGCAACATGCTTCGGTATGGCTACACCTTC
CDR3aa: CASSNMLRYGYTF

abundance: .
v_gene: TRBV11-3
j_gene: TRBJ1-2
d_gene: .
len: 13
CDR3nt: TGTGCCAGCAGCCCCGACAGGAACTATGGCTACACCTTC
CDR3aa: CASSPDRNYGYTF

abundance: .
v_gene: TRBV27
j_gene: TRBJ2-7
d_gene: TRBD1
len: 17
CDR3nt: TGTGCCAGCAGTCCGTTTACGACAGGGGCACTCACCTACGAGCAGTACTTC
CDR3aa: CASSPFTTGALTYEQYF

abundance: .
v_gene: TRBV4-3
j_gene: TRBJ2-1
d_gene: .
len: 14
CDR3nt: TGCGCCAGCAGCCGAGTCGAAACTGGTGATGAGCAGTTCTTC
CDR3aa: CASSRVETGDEQFF

abundance: .
v_gene: TRBV6-5
j_gene: TRBJ1-1
d_gene: .
len: 16
CDR3nt: TGTGCCAGCAGTTACGAGGAGGGTACGGGGAACACTGAAGCTTTCTTT
CDR3aa: CASSYEEGTGNTEAFF

abundance: .
v_gene: TRBV13
j_gene: TRBJ1-5
d_gene: .
len: 14
CDR3nt: TGTGCCAGAACGGCGTGGCTTACCTATCAGCCCCAGCATTTT
CDR3aa: CARTAWLTYQPQHF

abundance: once
v_gene: TRBV5-1
j_gene: TRBJ2-5
d_gene: TRBD2
len: 13
CDR3nt: TGCGCCAGCAGCCCGGGACTACGAGAGACCCAGTACTTC
CDR3aa: CASSPGLRETQYF

abundance: .
v_gene: TRBV27
j_gene: TRBJ1-2
d_gene: .
len: 14
CDR3nt: TGTGCCAGCGGGGGGCGGGGGGAGGCCTATGGCTACACCTTC
CDR3aa: CASGGRGEAYGYTF

abundance: .
v_gene: TRBV9
j_gene: TRBJ2-1
d_gene: .
len: 16
CDR3nt: TGTGCCAGCAGCTTGAGCCGAGGCGGTAGAGTTAATGAGCAGTTCTTC
CDR3aa: CASSLSRGGRVNEQFF

abundance: .
v_gene: TRBV5-1
j_gene: TRBJ1-2
d_gene: TRBD1
len: 14
CDR3nt: TGCGCCAGCAGCTCGGGGGACAGGGGTAGCGTATTCACCTTC
CDR3aa: CASSSGDRGSVFTF

abundance: .
v_gene: TRBV5-4
j_gene: TRBJ2-5
d_gene: .
len: 15
CDR3nt: TGTGCCAGCAGCTTGGTGGGCGGATATACGGAGACCCAGTACTTC
CDR3aa: CASSLVGGYTETQYF

abundance: .
v_gene: TRBV6-1
j_gene: TRBJ1-2
d_gene: .
len: 13
CDR3nt: TGTGCCAGCGCCTACGGTGGGGGTTATGGCTACACCTTC
CDR3aa: CASAYGGGYGYTF

abundance: .
v_gene: TRBV2
j_gene: TRBJ1-4
d_gene: .
len: 18
CDR3nt: TGTGCCAGCAGTGAAGCGGCGGCCAGGACCCCGGAGCATGAAAAACTGTTTTTT
CDR3aa: CASSEAAARTPEHEKLFF

abundance: .
v_gene: TRBV7-2
j_gene: TRBJ2-4
d_gene: .
len: 13
CDR3nt: TGTGCCAGCAGCTCCCGGGACCCTAGTATTCAGTACTTC
CDR3aa: CASSSRDPSIQYF

abundance: .
v_gene: TRBV5-6
j_gene: TRBJ1-5
d_gene: .
len: 18
CDR3nt: TGTGCCAGCAGCTTGAACGGACAGCCACTTCATAGCAATCAGCCCCAGCATTTT
CDR3aa: CASSLNGQPLHSNQPQHF

abundance: .
v_gene: TRBV5-6
j_gene: TRBJ1-2
d_gene: .
len: 13
CDR3nt: TGTGCCGGCACCCGGTCGAATAACTATGGCTACACCTTC
CDR3aa: CAGTRSNNYGYTF

abundance: .
v_gene: TRBV5-4
j_gene: TRBJ2-1
d_gene: TRBD2
len: 15
CDR3nt: TGTGCCAGCAGCACCCCCCTAGCGGGAGGCTATGAGCAGTTCTTC
CDR3aa: CASSTPLAGGYEQFF

abundance: .
v_gene: TRBV15
j_gene: TRBJ1-3
d_gene: .
len: 14
CDR3nt: TGTGCCACCAGCAGAGGGGCCGCTGGAAACACCATATATTTT
CDR3aa: CATSRGAAGNTIYF

abundance: .
v_gene: TRBV10-3
j_gene: TRBJ1-3
d_gene: .
len: 13
CDR3nt: TGTGCCATCAGTGTCTCCTCTGGAAACACCATATATTTT
CDR3aa: CAISVSSGNTIYF

abundance: .
v_gene: TRBV29-1
j_gene: TRBJ1-1
d_gene: TRBD1
len: 13
CDR3nt: TGCAGCGTTGAAAGGACAGGGGGTGAGGTGGCTTTCTTT
CDR3aa: CSVERTGGEVAFF

abundance: .
v_gene: TRBV6-5
j_gene: TRBJ2-7
d_gene: .
len: 13
CDR3nt: TGTGCCAGCAGTTACTCCGAGTTCTACGAGCAGTACTTC
CDR3aa: CASSYSEFYEQYF

abundance: .
v_gene: TRBV9
j_gene: TRBJ2-5
d_gene: .
len: 15
CDR3nt: TGTGCCAGCAGCGTTCGAGACCGTAGTGTCGAGACCCAGTACTTC
CDR3aa: CASSVRDRSVETQYF

abundance: once
v_gene: TRBV4-3
j_gene: TRBJ2-3
d_gene: TRBD2
len: 16
CDR3nt: TGCGCCAGCAGCCAACCGGGACTAGAAGGGACAGATACGCAGTATTTT
CDR3aa: CASSQPGLEGTDTQYF

abundance: few
v_gene: TRBV19
j_gene: TRBJ1-2
d_gene: .
len: 13
CDR3nt: TGTGCCAGTAGTATAGAAGACAGAACTGGCTACACCTTC
CDR3aa: CASSIEDRTGYTF

abundance: .
v_gene: TRBV5-1
j_gene: TRBJ2-3
d_gene: .
len: 14
CDR3nt: TGCGCCAGCAGCTTGGGAGGAGGGACAGATACGCAGTATTTT
CDR3aa: CASSLGGGTDTQYF

abundance: .
v_gene: TRBV14
j_gene: TRBJ2-2
d_gene: .
len: 13
CDR3nt: TGTGCCAGCAGCCAAGTTAACACCGGGGAGCTGTTTTTT
CDR3aa: CASSQVNTGELFF

abundance: .
v_gene: TRBV23-1
j_gene: TRBJ1-5
d_gene: .
len: 14
CDR3nt: TGCGCCAGGACCCCCGGGGAGCGTAGTCAGCCCCAGCATTTT
CDR3aa: CARTPGERSQPQHF

abundance: .
v_gene: TRBV4-2
j_gene: TRBJ2-5
d_gene: .
len: 14
CDR3nt: TGTGCCAGCAGCCAGGCGACCCGGACCGAGACCCAGTACTTC
CDR3aa: CASSQATRTETQYF

abundance: .
v_gene: TRBV9
j_gene: TRBJ2-5
d_gene: .
len: 12
CDR3nt: TGTGCCAGCAGCGTAGGGGGTGAGACCCAGTACTTC
CDR3aa: CASSVGGETQYF

abundance: .
v_gene: TRBV4-1
j_gene: TRBJ1-2
d_gene: .
len: 12
CDR3nt: TGCGCCAGCAGCCAAGACTACTATGGCTACACCTTC
CDR3aa: CASSQDYYGYTF